The entry that follows covers one TCR beta chain sequence. This specimen comes from a study of T cell responses to AZD1222 COVID-19 vaccine. The method was immunoSEQ multiplex PCR; TCRdb's version includes in-frame clones alone and lacks a portion of them. The table shows 150,000 to 200,000 clones, with about 90% occurring only once. The V end was cut by 5 bases, the J end by 7 bases, with 15 bases between. Germline lookup yields CDR1 MDHEN and CDR2 SYDVKM. This CDR3 spans 15 amino acids. The source is an adult who received the AZD1222 COVID-19 vaccine. Sequences were derived from peripheral blood, sampled 28 days after the second AZD1222 dose. The chain uses TRBV28 and TRBJ1-6, with D maybe TRBD1 (5 bases). The CDR3 DNA is TGTGCCAGCAGTCGGGGGGGACGGGAAAATTCACCCCTCCACTTT. Protein sequence: CASSRGGRENSPLHF.